These 27 T cell receptor beta chains were sequenced from one sample in a study of Tregs in tolerant kidney transplant recipients (dated by TCRdb to between 2018 and 2021). These receptors' targets are unknown. The method was the immunoSEQ multiplex PCR assay. What TCRdb holds here is the immuneACCESS table cut down to in-frame rearrangements. Part of the clones is not present; checked against another copy, under half of the missing clones reflect an unresolved V gene, and the others are unexplained. This sample has 30,000 or so clones in its table, and about four fifths of those were observed once. More than 2% of the sample goes to the ten largest clones. Sample: Tregs from blood cultured with allogeneic cells. The source of these receptors is a human donor in good health.

The J gene is TRBJ2-7, the V gene TRBV19; 9 bases fit TRBD2. Germline assignment: CDR1 LNHDA and CDR2 SQIVND (reference sequence). CDR3 size: 15 residues. Unmatched junction bases numbered 6, after V lost 3 bases and J lost 3 bases. As DNA, the CDR3 is TGTGCCAGTAGTATTTCGGGACTAGCCTTCTACGAGCAGTACTTC. Encoded protein: CASSISGLAFYEQYF. The full variable domain, its missing parts supplied by reference TRBV19 and TRBJ2-7, is DGGITQSPKYLFRKEGQNVTLSCEQNLNHDAMYWYRQDPGQGLRLIYYSQIVNDFQKGDIAEGYSVSREKKESFPLTVTSAQKNPTAFYLCASSISGLAFYEQYFGPGTRLTVT.

This chain connects TRBV2 to TRBJ2-6, with 8 bases identical to TRBD1. Germline V gene lookup returns CDR1 SNHLY and CDR2 FYNNEI. The junction had 5 bases not matched to a gene; V was cut back by 7 bases and J by 0 bases. The length of the CDR3 is 16 residues. The CDR3 loop is CASTRTGYSGANVLTF. The CDR3 DNA sequence: TGTGCCAGCACCCGGACAGGGTACTCTGGGGCCAACGTCCTGACTTTC.

J is TRBJ2-7 and V is TRBV19, with 14 bases aligning to TRBD2. V lost 5 bases and J lost 5; bases outside the gene matches: 11. The germline V gene encodes CDR1 LNHDA and CDR2 SQIVND (reference sequence). The CDR3 is made up of 17 amino acids. Here the CDR3 reads CASSARTSGGTFHEQYF. The CDR3 bases are TGTGCCAGTAGTGCGCGGACTAGCGGGGGGACCTTTCACGAGCAGTACTTC.

The chain joins TRBV12-2 to TRBJ2-5; TRBD2, as called in the table, went unchecked against the DNA. TRBV12-2 is a documented pseudogene. This CDR3 is 14 amino acids long. The CDR3: CASRLGKLSEAQYF. CDR3 coding DNA: TGTGCAAGTCGCTTAGGAAAACTTTCCGAGGCCCAGTACTTC.

The J gene is TRBJ2-3, the V gene TRBV5-4; no clear D. The CDR3 is made up of 16 amino acids. Germline V CDR1 and CDR2: SGHNT, YYREEE (reference sequence). Deletions cut 1 base from V and 2 bases from J, with 14 bases between. CDR3 nucleotides: TGTGCCAGCAGCTTGACGGCTAGTGGCCCCACAGATACGCAGTATTTT. Residues: CASSLTASGPTDTQYF.

The count of this clone is one. V and J are TRBV18 and TRBJ1-6; D is possibly TRBD1 (5 bases). The germline V gene has CDR1 KGHSH and CDR2 LQKENI. Trimming took 3 bases from V and 2 from J, leaving 14 bases between them. The CDR3 is 17 amino acids. The CDR3 protein is CASSPSRVGPYNSPLHF. The DNA for the CDR3 is TGTGCCAGCTCACCTTCTCGGGTGGGACCCTATAATTCACCCCTCCACTTT.

As regards this clone: The same CDR3 can be traced to other DNA sequences in this sample. The chain joins TRBV6-6 to TRBJ2-3; 10 bases agree with TRBD2. The CDR3 is 15 amino acids. V was pared by 6 bases and J by 6 bases, with 9 bases of the junction left unmatched. The V gene's germline CDR1 is MNHNY and CDR2 SVGAGI (reference sequence). CDR3 bases: TGTGCCAGCAGGCTAGCGGGGGTGGGTTCGGATACGCAGTATTTT. This encodes CASRLAGVGSDTQYF.

The chain combines TRBV18 with TRBJ2-1; TRBD2 aligns across 15 bases. V was pared by 2 bases and J by 4 bases, with 9 bases of the junction left unmatched. Germline V lookup: CDR1 KGHSH, CDR2 LQKENI. The CDR3 has 19 amino acids. The CDR3 sequence: CASSPNPGLAGGLYNEQFF. The CDR3 nucleotides read TGTGCCAGCTCACCAAATCCGGGACTAGCGGGAGGTCTATACAATGAGCAGTTCTTC.

This chain connects TRBV30 to TRBJ1-4, with TRBD1 matching over 10 bases. V gave up 1 base and J gave up 7 bases; unmatched junction bases: 15. This CDR3 contains 18 residues. Germline loops: CDR1 GTSNPN, CDR2 SVGIG (reference sequence). As DNA, the CDR3 is TGTGCCTGGAGTGGTCCCGGGACAGGGGACGGCCGGGGTGAAAAACTGTTTTTT. This sequence encodes CAWSGPGTGDGRGEKLFF.

This chain joins TRBV27 and TRBJ2-7; 9 bases are shared with TRBD1. Germline V gene data show CDR1 as MNHEY and CDR2 as SMNVEV (reference sequence). CDR3 size: 18 residues. V shed 3 bases and J 3 bases; nucleotides not matched to a gene: 15. Here the CDR3 DNA reads TGTGCCAGCAGTTTCAGACAGGGGGATCGGTTGGTGAGCTACGAGCAGTACTTC. Translation gives CASSFRQGDRLVSYEQYF.

The V call is TRBV10-3, the J call TRBJ2-1, with TRBD2 identical over 16 bases. Per germline, CDR1 ENHRY and CDR2 SYGVKD. V trimming: 6 bases; J trimming: 5 bases; junction bases outside the gene matches: 4. The CDR3 loop spans 16 amino acids. CDR3 region: CAIREGTSGRDNEQFF. The CDR3, as DNA: TGTGCCATCAGAGAGGGGACTAGCGGGAGGGACAATGAGCAGTTCTTC.

The V gene is TRBV4-3, the J gene TRBJ2-3; D possibly corresponds to TRBD2 (6 bases). Trimming left V 0 bases short and J 1 base short, with 23 bases between. The length of the CDR3 is 20 residues. The V gene's germline CDR1 is LGHNA and CDR2 YSLEER. The CDR3, as DNA: TGCGCCAGCAGCCAAGAACTAGGGGTGCGTAGCGGCTATGGCACAGATACGCAGTATTTT. Its protein product is CASSQELGVRSGYGTDTQYF.

The gene calls are TRBV7-6 and TRBJ2-5; D unresolved. The germline gives CDR1 SGHVS, CDR2 FNYEAQ. The V and J ends lost 4 bases and 4 bases respectively, with 10 bases between them. This CDR3 is built from 13 residues. CDR3: CASSSGLGETQYF. CDR3 nucleotide sequence: TGTGCCAGCAGCTCAGGCTTGGGAGAGACCCAGTACTTC.

Notes on this clone: Distinct nucleotide sequences in the sample also encode this CDR3. This chain joins TRBV4-2 and TRBJ2-5, with a possible D match to TRBD2 (6 bases). V was pared by 1 base and J by 2 bases, with 17 bases between. The CDR3 extends over 17 amino acids. Germline CDR1 and CDR2: LGHNA and YNFKEQ. The CDR3 bases are TGTGCCAGCAGCCAAGGTGGGGGGAGTGGAGGGCAAGAGACCCAGTACTTC. Its protein is CASSQGGGSGGQETQYF.

The rearrangement joins TRBV18 to TRBJ2-3; D is unresolved. Germline CDR1 is KGHSH and CDR2 is LQKENI. Trimming removed 1 base from V and 0 bases from J, with 11 bases in between. This CDR3 spans 16 amino acids. The CDR3 nucleotides read TGTGCCAGCTCACCACGCAACAGCCCCAGCACAGATACGCAGTATTTT. Its protein is CASSPRNSPSTDTQYF.

This chain links TRBV13 with TRBJ2-1, with TRBD1 matching over 8 bases. Germline CDR1 is PRHDT and CDR2 is FYEKMQ (reference sequence). CDR3 size: 17 residues. V was pared by 4 bases and J by 3 bases, with 11 bases of the junction left unmatched. The CDR3 reads CASSSDRGRRDYNEQFF. Written as DNA, the CDR3 is TGTGCCAGCAGCTCCGACAGGGGAAGACGGGACTACAATGAGCAGTTCTTC. Full variable domain (outside the CDR3, taken from reference TRBV13 and TRBJ2-1): AAGVIQSPRHLIKEKRETATLKCYPIPRHDTVYWYQQGPGQDPQFLISFYEKMQSDKGSIPDRFSAQQFSDYHSELNMSSLELGDSALYFCASSSDRGRRDYNEQFFGPGTRLTVL.

This clone was observed a single time. The CDR3 spells CASSSVTRDYNEQFF. For the CDR3, the DNA is TGTGCCAGCAGTTCAGTTACCAGGGACTACAATGAGCAGTTCTTC. This rearrangement joins TRBV6-6 to TRBJ2-1; the D gene is possibly TRBD1 (5 bases). The germline V gene has CDR1 MNHNY and CDR2 SVGAGI (reference sequence). V lost 4 bases to trimming and J lost 3 bases, with 13 bases between them. CDR3 size: 15 residues.

The rearrangement joins TRBV7-9 to TRBJ2-5; TRBD1 is a possible D gene (5 bases). V lost 4 bases and J 3 bases, leaving 21 bases between the germline ends. CDR3 length equals 17 residues. Germline-derived CDR1 and CDR2 are SEHNR and FQNEAQ (reference sequence). The CDR3 here is CASSSWWGWANKETQYF. The DNA for the CDR3 is TGTGCCAGCAGCTCATGGTGGGGCTGGGCCAACAAAGAGACCCAGTACTTC.

This sequence joins TRBV29-1 and TRBJ1-2; D unresolved. The CDR3 spans 11 residues. The V gene lost 5 bases and the J gene lost 7 bases, with 11 bases spanning the gap. Per germline, CDR1 SQVTM and CDR2 ANQGSEA. This CDR3 is CSVRREVGYTF. In nucleotides, the CDR3 is TGCAGCGTTCGCCGGGAGGTTGGCTACACCTTC.

This clone was seen only a few times. The CDR3 here is CASSLAGGPEEQYF. CDR3 nucleotides: TGTGCCAGCAGCTTAGCGGGGGGGCCGGAAGAGCAGTACTTC. The gene calls are TRBV5-4 and TRBJ2-7, with TRBD2 matching over 10 bases. CDR1 SGHNT and CDR2 YYREEE come from the germline V gene (reference sequence). This CDR3 contains 14 residues. V gave up 2 bases and J gave up 7 bases; unmatched junction bases: 6. The full variable domain, rest sourced from reference TRBV5-4 and TRBJ2-7, is ETGVTQSPTHLIKTRGQQVTLRCSSQSGHNTVSWYQQALGQGPQFIFQYYREEENGRGNFPPRFSGLQFPNYSSELNVNALELDDSALYLCASSLAGGPEEQYFGPGTRLTVT.

This clone was recorded once. The rearrangement links TRBV29-1 to TRBJ1-5; 7 nucleotides agree with TRBD1. The length of the CDR3 is 15 residues. Germline assignment: CDR1 SQVTM and CDR2 ANQGSEA. With V trimmed by 7 bases and J by 4 bases, 13 bases remained unmatched. CDR3 sequence (DNA): TGCAGCGCTCTCTGGAAGGACAGGACGAATCAGCCCCAGCATTTT. Translating gives CSALWKDRTNQPQHF.

The rearrangement joins TRBV5-1 to TRBJ1-1; no definite D call. The CDR3 loop spans 14 amino acids. Between the trimmed V and J ends, which lost 4 bases and 1 base, there was a span of 11 bases. Germline V gene lookup returns CDR1 SGHRS and CDR2 YFSETQ. The DNA for the CDR3 is TGCGCCAGCAGCCTTAGTGGAGGGAACACTGAAGCTTTCTTT. Protein sequence: CASSLSGGNTEAFF.

The rearrangement uses TRBV5-1 and TRBJ2-5, with D possibly TRBD1 on 5 matching bases. Germline V CDR1 and CDR2: SGHRS, YFSETQ. V was pared by 6 bases and J by 3 bases, with 12 bases between. The CDR3 contains 13 residues. This CDR3 is CASTLGAEETQYF. The CDR3 nucleotides read TGCGCCAGCACCTTAGGGGCGGAAGAGACCCAGTACTTC.

The chain recombines TRBV27 with TRBJ2-1, with 8 positions matching TRBD1. Germline V gives CDR1 MNHEY, CDR2 SMNVEV (reference sequence). This CDR3 spans 14 amino acids. The trim removed 7 bases at V and 3 bases at J, leaving 5 bases unmatched. The CDR3 reads CASTGGRYYNEQFF. Written as DNA, the CDR3 is TGTGCCAGCACAGGGGGCAGATACTACAATGAGCAGTTCTTC.

This chain connects TRBV5-6 to TRBJ1-6; 7 bases are a match to TRBD1. The CDR3 consists of 15 residues. The J segment lost 10 bases and the V segment lost 0 bases, leaving 7 bases of the junction unmatched. CDR1 SGHDT and CDR2 YYEEEE come from the germline V gene. The CDR3 region is CASSLDNRGGSPLHF. CDR3 nucleotide sequence: TGTGCCAGCAGCTTGGATAACAGGGGAGGCTCACCCCTCCACTTT.

V usage is TRBV5-1 and J usage is TRBJ2-1; 13 positions agree with TRBD2. Germline CDR1 SGHRS, CDR2 YFSETQ. The V and J ends lost 4 bases and 0 bases, in that order; junction bases with no gene match: 7. The CDR3 runs to 18 residues. DNA of the CDR3: TGCGCCAGCAGCCCTGGACTAGCGGGGGTTAGCTCCTACAATGAGCAGTTCTTC. This gives the protein CASSPGLAGVSSYNEQFF. The full variable domain, rest sourced from reference TRBV5-1 and TRBJ2-1, is KAGVTQTPRYLIKTRGQQVTLSCSPISGHRSVSWYQQTPGQGLQFLFEYFSETQRNKGNFPGRFSGRQFSNSRSEMNVSTLELGDSALYLCASSPGLAGVSSYNEQFFGPGTRLTVL.

The chain carries TRBV2 and TRBJ1-1; possible D gene TRBD1, 5 bases. Germline V lookup: CDR1 SNHLY, CDR2 FYNNEI. This CDR3 contains 14 residues. The V gene lost 6 bases and the J gene lost 2 bases, with 13 bases spanning the gap. CDR3 in DNA: TGTGCCAGCAGATCTTTGGGACTTAACACTGAAGCTTTCTTT. Translating gives CASRSLGLNTEAFF.